This paragraph reports one T cell receptor (beta chain). This sample was included in a study of CD8 T cells in Susac syndrome. Trimming shortened V by 5 bases and J by 4 bases, and 18 bases separated the two germline ends. This CDR3 comprises 16 residues. A quantity of about 0.5 to 1 ug RNA underwent reverse transcription using random hexamers. TCRdb re-analysed the immunoSEQ multiplex PCR reads in MiXCR, keeping a single row per CDR3 protein. Of some 180,000 distinct CDR3 sequences in the sample, under 95% were seen once. This clonotype was sampled from a human donor in good health. The V call is TRBV12-3 or TRBV12-4, the J call TRBJ2-1; possible D gene TRBD2, 5 bases. Input material: CD4+ T cells from PBMCs. The CDR3 nucleotides read TGTGCCAGCAGTCCTTACGGTGCGGGTGGTTACAATGAGCAGTTCTTC. Its protein is CASSPYGAGGYNEQFF.